This entry describes one T cell receptor beta chain. Deletions cut 1 base from V and 0 bases from J, with 8 bases between. The CDR3 is 15 amino acids. CDR1 is SGHDT, CDR2 YYEEEE, per germline. Authors' processing steps: Reference gene primer amplification in the assay estimated nucleated cell counts. TCRdb's copy holds only in-frame clones and misses some; the assay was immunoSEQ multiplex PCR. V and J calls and clone size are copied from that table; D and trimming were computed from the DNA. The sample lists 200,000 to 250,000 clones; roughly 88% were seen once. The data belong to a study of blood T cell repertoires in COVID-19. Study information: Specimens from acute and convalescent COVID-19 originated in the United States, Italy and Spain. T cells, B-cell-depleted T cells, or PBMCs provided the cDNA or gDNA that served as material.

The sample consisted of peripheral blood. The chain uses TRBV5-6 and TRBJ2-1; no reliable D call. This TCR derives from a man younger than 30 with active or convalescent COVID-19. CDR3 in amino acids: CASSLRGASYNEQFF. CDR3 nucleotide sequence: TGTGCCAGCAGCTTGCGCGGAGCCTCCTACAATGAGCAGTTCTTC.